This T cell receptor (beta chain) was identified during a study of vaccination effects on CD4 cells after COVID-19 (dated by TCRdb to the early 2020s). With respect to the entire study: Participants received two doses of either the BNT162b2 or the mRNA-1273 mRNA SARS-CoV-2 vaccine. SARS-CoV-2 spike-specific CD4+ TCR repertoires were compared before and after mRNA vaccination in COVID-19 convalescent patients and in infection-naive vaccine recipients. Cultures from other donors in the study were sequenced using the Oncomine TCR Beta short-read assay on an Illumina iSeq 100. The full study included around nine COVID-19 convalescent patients and a handful of SARS-CoV-2-naive healthy vaccine recipients.

In the ViraFEST assay, PBMC were stimulated with viral peptide pools, and antigen-specific CD4+ T cell clonotypes were then identified by expansion using TCR sequencing. After more than 9 days of culture, CD4+ T cells were isolated with the EasySep CD4+ T cell isolation kit. Healthy vaccine recipients had no prior SARS-CoV-2 infection, confirmed by negative nucleocapsid antibodies before and after vaccination. Over 1.5 million PBMC per well were cultured with roughly 10 ug/ml peptides in IMDM containing around 5% human AB serum, around 10 IU/ml IL-2 and gentamicin. On days 3 and 7, half of the culture medium was replaced with fresh IL-2-containing medium. Each peptide stimulation condition was cultured in triplicate wells unless otherwise noted. Using Ficoll-Paque Plus gradient centrifugation, PBMC were separated from whole blood and then either used fresh or cryopreserved at -140C. The overlapping peptide pools covered the spike proteins of SARS-CoV-2 and of the common cold coronaviruses HCoV-NL63, HCoV-OC43 and HCoV-229E. The QIAamp micro DNA kit was used to extract genomic DNA from the cultured CD4+ T cells.

Overall study outcomes, separate from this receptor: The study was limited by a small number of convalescent patients and lacked early post-infection timepoints. In healthy vaccine recipients, vaccine-induced clones were almost all SARS-CoV-2 mono-reactive, with only 1 of 255 cross-reactive with common cold coronaviruses. Marked clonal contraction was observed in both infection-induced and vaccine-induced clones at late post-vaccination timepoints, consistent with waning T cell responses.

The germline V end is reduced by 8 bases and the J end by 5 bases; junction bases left unmatched: 9. The germline V gene provides CDR1 KGHDR and CDR2 SFDVKD. Including cysteine and phenylalanine, the CDR3 has 15 amino acids. Only the CDR3 region is kept as DNA, spanning 45 bases read in frame from base 1. The library was produced with the immunoSEQ multiplex PCR assay. DNA from the cultured and isolated CD4+ T cells underwent TCR beta CDR3 sequencing. The study's own analysis went as follows. Non-productive TCR sequences were removed, reads were trimmed to the CDR3 region, and CDR3s of at least 7 amino acids were retained. The MANAFEST web app was used to identify antigen-specific clonotypes by comparing expansion in peptide wells with expansion in reference cultures. Positive clones required FDR<0.05 expansion versus reference and all other wells, odds ratio above 5, and frequency above 0.1% in two replicate wells. A clonotype was defined as cross-reactive if the clonotype was significantly expanded both in SARS-CoV-2 spike wells and in at least one common cold coronavirus spike condition. CDR3 similarity was assessed by Levenshtein distance using the stringdist R package, and unrooted trees were constructed with ape in R 3.6.1. This is the immuneACCESS table as TCRdb keeps it, with only in-frame sequences that have V and J called. A part of the clones is gone; compared with another copy, unresolved V genes explain less than half, and the rest is unexplained. That table supplies the V and J calls and clone size; D and trimming were determined from the DNA. For this sample there are tens of thousands of clones; over 65% appear just once. The ten largest clones represent approximately 4% of the sample.

On this clone: Its antigen is unknown. Base-call qualities are not available, and no considerably larger clone is one nucleotide away.

This clonotype was sampled from a human donor who received a COVID-19 vaccine. The sequencing here drew on CD4+ T cells from PBMCs cultured with HCoV-OC43 spike peptides, taken before COVID-19 vaccination. According to the study, the label for this sample's cell subset or site signals: HCoV-OC43 spike overlapping peptide pool stimulation. The chain is assembled from TRBV24-1 and TRBJ2-3; TRBD2 fits 10 bases in the junction. The DNA reads as follows: TGTGCCACCAAGGGGAGCGGGGGGGCCCTAGATACGCAGTATTTT. This gives the protein CATKGSGGALDTQYF.